This TCR beta chain was captured by sequencing in a study of cytomegalovirus exposure and HLA in healthy donors. The CDR3 runs 14 residues. V was trimmed by 10 bases and J by 2 bases, leaving 17 bases between them. CDR1 SGHRS and CDR2 YFSETQ come from the germline V gene. The PCR made use of 60 Vbeta and 13 Jbeta primers. Here immunoSEQ multiplex PCR was the method, and the copy in TCRdb shows in-frame clones only, minus some. The table shows some 130,000 clones, with roughly 83% occurring only once. This chain connects TRBV5-1 to TRBJ2-3; D might be TRBD1 (6 bases). The source is a female donor in good health and CMV-seronegative. Sequences were obtained from PBMCs. This chain's CDR3 is CAVGAGRDTDTQYF. The CDR3 DNA reads TGCGCCGTGGGGGCCGGCCGCGACACAGATACGCAGTATTTT.